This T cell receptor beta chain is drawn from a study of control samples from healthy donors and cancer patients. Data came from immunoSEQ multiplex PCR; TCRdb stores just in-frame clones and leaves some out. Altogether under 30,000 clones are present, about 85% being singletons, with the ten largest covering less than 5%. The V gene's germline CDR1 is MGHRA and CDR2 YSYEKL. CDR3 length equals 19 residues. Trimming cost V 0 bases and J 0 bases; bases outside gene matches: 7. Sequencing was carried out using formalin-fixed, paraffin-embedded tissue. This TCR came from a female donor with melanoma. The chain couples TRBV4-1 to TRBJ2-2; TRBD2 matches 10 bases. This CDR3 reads CASSQDQALAGSNTGELFF. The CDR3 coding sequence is TGCGCCAGCAGCCAAGATCAGGCACTAGCGGGGTCGAACACCGGGGAGCTGTTTTTT.